The present T cell receptor (beta chain) was sequenced within a study of blood T cell repertoires in COVID-19. For the study at large: Collection of acute and convalescent COVID-19 samples took place in the United States, Italy and Spain.

The CDR3 has 15 residues. V lost 4 bases, J lost 3 bases, and 7 bases stayed unmatched. Germline loops: CDR1 MDHEN, CDR2 SYDVKM. Original analysis: Quantification of nucleated cells was approximated via reference gene primer amplification. The table came from immunoSEQ multiplex PCR; TCRdb's copy has only in-frame clones and leaves some out. D and trimming come from the DNA, and the V and J calls and clone size come from that table. The sample holds around 700,000 clones, just under 90% seen once. Sequencing was carried out using peripheral blood. The source of this sequence is a woman under 30 with acute or convalescent COVID-19. The chain joins TRBV28 to TRBJ2-7; 9 bases align to TRBD2. The CDR3 nucleotides are TGTGCCAGCAGTTCATCCGGGACTAGCTTCTACGAGCAGTACTTC. Its protein product is CASSSSGTSFYEQYF. Full variable domain (remainder filled in from reference TRBV28 and TRBJ2-7): DVKVTQSSRYLVKRTGEKVFLECVQDMDHENMFWYRQDPGLGLRLIYFSYDVKMKEKGDIPEGYSVSREKKERFSLILESASTNQTSMYLCASSSSGTSFYEQYFGPGTRLTVT.